Listed below are T cell receptor beta chains from one sample, sequenced in a study of shared clonotypes between healthy human individuals. Only in-frame clones appear in the TCRdb table, and some are missing; sequencing was by immunoSEQ multiplex PCR. The data show 2 million to 3 million clones, 93% seen once. Sequencing was performed on naive CD4+ T cells from PBMCs. The receptors originated from a man aged 18 to 29 in good health. Some clones in this sample may be carry-over from other donors' samples. Both conserved end residues are part of each CDR3. Only some rows state a clone size, as once, few, many or a class for expanded clones.

cdr3_aa: CASSLMAPTSDYTF; j_call: TRBJ1-2; clone_size: once; v_call: TRBV7-2
cdr3_aa: CASSLSVGGQDEQYF; j_call: TRBJ2-7; clone_size: once; v_call: TRBV5-1
cdr3_aa: CASSVGPGVPDNEQFF; j_call: TRBJ2-1; clone_size: -; v_call: TRBV6-1
cdr3_aa: CASSRARDSSYEQYF; j_call: TRBJ2-7; clone_size: -; v_call: TRBV7-9
cdr3_aa: CASSQDIQGYGYTF; j_call: TRBJ1-2; clone_size: -; v_call: TRBV4-2
cdr3_aa: CASGPPGSNNEQFF; j_call: TRBJ2-1; clone_size: few; v_call: TRBV25-1
cdr3_aa: CASSLGQGLGGYTF; j_call: TRBJ1-2; clone_size: -; v_call: TRBV5-5
cdr3_aa: CASSFEQGARGYTF; j_call: TRBJ1-2; clone_size: -; v_call: TRBV7-8
cdr3_aa: CASSSPGGGDEQYF; j_call: TRBJ2-7; clone_size: few; v_call: TRBV28
cdr3_aa: CASSLTPGVVRHNEQFF; j_call: TRBJ2-1; clone_size: -; v_call: TRBV7-9
cdr3_aa: CASSPRASDTGELFF; j_call: TRBJ2-2; clone_size: once; v_call: TRBV7-3
cdr3_aa: CASSAQKGGAGQETQYF; j_call: TRBJ2-5; clone_size: -; v_call: TRBV2
cdr3_aa: CAWSGISSNQPQHF; j_call: TRBJ1-5; clone_size: once; v_call: TRBV30
cdr3_aa: CASTGVAPKEAFF; j_call: TRBJ1-1; clone_size: -; v_call: TRBV2
cdr3_aa: CATSRPQETQYF; j_call: TRBJ2-5; clone_size: -; v_call: TRBV15
cdr3_aa: CASSSPGLAIHEQFF; j_call: TRBJ2-1; clone_size: -; v_call: TRBV5-4
cdr3_aa: CASSTETSSTDNEQFF; j_call: TRBJ2-1; clone_size: -; v_call: TRBV19
cdr3_aa: CASSYGQGATYEQYF; j_call: TRBJ2-7; clone_size: -; v_call: TRBV6-5
cdr3_aa: CASSLTSGSYEQYF; j_call: TRBJ2-7; clone_size: many; v_call: TRBV5-1
cdr3_aa: CAWSWSGRTDTQYF; j_call: TRBJ2-3; clone_size: -; v_call: TRBV30
cdr3_aa: CASSPRIGGYEQYF; j_call: TRBJ2-7; clone_size: -; v_call: TRBV18
cdr3_aa: CASSRDSYTDTQYF; j_call: TRBJ2-3; clone_size: -; v_call: TRBV7-3
cdr3_aa: CSVPGLMNTEAFF; j_call: TRBJ1-1; clone_size: once; v_call: TRBV29-1
cdr3_aa: CASSKLPQTGQRSYEQYF; j_call: TRBJ2-7; clone_size: few; v_call: TRBV9
cdr3_aa: CASSLDVLNIQYF; j_call: TRBJ2-4; clone_size: -; v_call: TRBV18
cdr3_aa: CASSMDRGNTIYF; j_call: TRBJ1-3; clone_size: -; v_call: TRBV2
cdr3_aa: CASSLGPYNEQFF; j_call: TRBJ2-1; clone_size: -; v_call: TRBV7-9
cdr3_aa: CASSLDREGYEQYF; j_call: TRBJ2-7; clone_size: -; v_call: TRBV5-1
cdr3_aa: CASSLLTVLAGNTIYF; j_call: TRBJ1-3; clone_size: -; v_call: TRBV7-2
cdr3_aa: CASSLASTTTYEQYF; j_call: TRBJ2-7; clone_size: -; v_call: TRBV7-6
cdr3_aa: CASSLVRSGRAWITDTQYF; j_call: TRBJ2-3; clone_size: -; v_call: TRBV7-2
cdr3_aa: CASREQGYGYTF; j_call: TRBJ1-2; clone_size: -; v_call: TRBV6-1
cdr3_aa: CASSRNDRGEAFF; j_call: TRBJ1-1; clone_size: -; v_call: TRBV5-6
cdr3_aa: CASSRDSYSEKLFF; j_call: TRBJ1-4; clone_size: -; v_call: TRBV5-5
cdr3_aa: CASSVGLEQETQYF; j_call: TRBJ2-5; clone_size: -; v_call: TRBV9
cdr3_aa: CASSLPQDQVQELFF; j_call: TRBJ2-2; clone_size: -; v_call: TRBV5-6
cdr3_aa: CASSSDTNTGELFF; j_call: TRBJ2-2; clone_size: -; v_call: TRBV7-9
cdr3_aa: CASSWDSTGYEQYF; j_call: TRBJ2-7; clone_size: -; v_call: TRBV27
cdr3_aa: CASTKPRSYNEQFF; j_call: TRBJ2-1; clone_size: once; v_call: TRBV7-9
cdr3_aa: CASSQGWGTEAFF; j_call: TRBJ1-1; clone_size: -; v_call: TRBV7-3
cdr3_aa: CASSSTGDSGNTIYF; j_call: TRBJ1-3; clone_size: -; v_call: TRBV5-1
cdr3_aa: CASSSAAGRHEQFF; j_call: TRBJ2-1; clone_size: -; v_call: TRBV7-3